The 31 T cell receptor beta chains below were found in one sample sequenced in a study of spatial heterogeneity in lung cancer. Study observations and caveats: One measure, the expanded intratumoral alpha and beta TCR count, tracked tumor mutation counts.

The time point here: sample taken at primary tumor resection. TCRdb itself ran the 5' RACE reads through MiXCR, one entry per CDR3 protein. Found here are some 6,900 distinct CDR3 sequences, more than 10% of them singletons; the top ten hold approximately 23%. Their target antigens are unknown. The material was lung tumor tissue, obtained at surgery. Every receptor here comes from a male donor with early-stage non-small cell lung cancer.

This clonotype was observed many times. The chain is built from TRBV7-8 and TRBJ2-1; 10 positions match TRBD2. The CDR3 sequence is 18 residues long. Germline CDR1 reads SGHVS; CDR2 reads FQNEAQ. The junction had 19 bases not matched to a gene; V was cut back by 5 bases and J by 9 bases. The CDR3 region is CASSPYRILAGLSSEQFF. The CDR3 nucleotides are TGTGCCAGCAGCCCTTACCGGATACTAGCGGGATTATCAAGTGAGCAGTTCTTC. The full variable domain, completed using reference TRBV7-8 and TRBJ2-1, is GAGVSQSPRYKVAKRGQDVALRCDPISGHVSLFWYQQALGQGPEFLTYFQNEAQLDKSGLPSDRFFAERPEGSVSTLKIQRTQQEDSAVYLCASSPYRILAGLSSEQFFGPGTRLTVL.

This clonotype was counted at least ten times. The chain carries TRBV12-3 or TRBV12-4 and TRBJ1-6; no reliable D call. The V gene lost 8 bases and the J gene lost 8 bases, with 10 bases spanning the gap. The CDR3 is 12 residues long. CDR3 in amino acids: CASSRGDSPLHF. CDR3 nucleotides: TGTGCCAGCTCTCGTGGGGATTCACCCCTCCACTTT.

This clonotype was observed many times. This rearrangement joins TRBV12-3 or TRBV12-4 to TRBJ2-3; unclear D gene. The CDR3 loop spans 15 amino acids. V dropped 4 bases and J dropped 2 bases, with 13 bases sitting between them. The CDR3 region is CASSSSRPHTDTQYF. For the CDR3, the DNA is TGTGCCAGCAGTTCGTCCAGACCACACACAGATACGCAGTATTTT.

Remarks on this clonotype: A much larger clone lies a single base off, so this may be a read error. The chain combines TRBV29-1 with TRBJ1-2, with 7 nucleotides matching TRBD1. The V and J ends lost 7 bases and 5 bases, in that order; junction bases with no gene match: 10. Germline CDR1 SQVTM, CDR2 ANQGSEA. This CDR3 has 13 amino acids. The CDR3 DNA reads as TGCAGCGAGGACGTGACAGGGCGGTATGGCTACACCTTC. Residues: CSEDVTGRYGYTF.

Ten or more counts support this clonotype. The chain couples TRBV6-1 to TRBJ1-2, with a possible D match to TRBD1 (6 bases). The CDR3 spans 14 residues. Looked up from germline, CDR1 is MNHNS and CDR2 is SASEGT. Trimming removed 0 bases at V and 6 bases at J, with 11 bases between. The CDR3 spells CASSEAQGLDGYTF. As DNA, the CDR3 is TGTGCCAGCAGTGAAGCACAGGGTTTGGATGGCTACACCTTC.

There are many counts of this clonotype. This chain links TRBV19 with TRBJ2-7; 9 positions match TRBD1. Per the germline V gene, CDR1 is LNHDA and CDR2 is SQIVND (reference sequence). The CDR3 totals 15 residues. J lost 3 bases, V lost 3 bases, and 6 bases had no gene match. CDR3 sequence: CASSIGGQGNYEQYF. As DNA, the CDR3 is TGTGCCAGTAGTATTGGGGGACAGGGAAACTACGAGCAGTACTTC.

This clonotype appeared once. V and J are TRBV7-2 and TRBJ2-6; D uncertain. This CDR3 spans 14 amino acids. With 6 bases removed from V and 2 bases from J, the gap between germline ends came to 8 bases. CDR1 is SGHTA, CDR2 FQGNSA, per germline. CDR3 protein: CASSYTTGANVLTF. The CDR3 DNA reads TGTGCCAGCAGTTACACCACTGGGGCCAACGTCCTGACTTTC.

This clonotype was found a few times. The V call is TRBV4-1, the J call TRBJ2-1; tentative D call: TRBD2 (6 bases). Germline CDR1 MGHRA, CDR2 YSYEKL. The V gene lost 1 base and the J gene lost 7 bases, with 20 bases spanning the gap. The CDR3 runs 17 residues. The DNA for the CDR3 is TGCGCCAGCAGCCAAGTCCACCCCTTGGCTAGCGCTAATGAGCAGTTCTTC. It codes for CASSQVHPLASANEQFF.

This clonotype was seen many times. The genes are TRBV6-5 and TRBJ1-1; a possible D gene is TRBD1 (6 bases). V was shortened by 1 base and J by 9 bases, with 12 bases between the two germline ends. The CDR3 is 13 residues long. Germline loops: CDR1 MNHEY, CDR2 SVGAGI. The CDR3 protein is CASSYFSGQKAFF. The CDR3 coding sequence is TGTGCCAGCAGTTACTTTTCCGGACAGAAAGCTTTCTTT.

This clonotype was found a few times. The chain employs TRBV6-2 or TRBV6-3 and TRBJ2-7; TRBD1 aligns across 9 bases. The length of the CDR3 is 14 residues. The germline V gene encodes CDR1 MNHEY and CDR2 SVGEGT. The ends lost 8 bases at V and 6 bases at J; junction bases unmatched: 11. Written as DNA, the CDR3 is TGTGCCAGCTCAACGGGACAGGGTTCGACCGAGCAGTACTTC. This codes for CASSTGQGSTEQYF.

The rearrangement uses TRBV7-2 and TRBJ2-1; 10 bases line up with TRBD2. After removal of 5 bases from V and 4 bases from J, the junction contained 8 bases not matched to a gene. The CDR3 loop spans 16 amino acids. CDR1 SGHTA and CDR2 FQGNSA come from the germline V gene. CDR3 protein: CASSITGTSEYNEQFF. In DNA, the CDR3 is TGTGCCAGCAGCATAACGGGGACTAGCGAATACAATGAGCAGTTCTTC.

This clonotype counts as medium-sized. The chain has TRBV5-4 and TRBJ2-1; TRBD2 might be the D (5 bases). The CDR3 runs 12 residues. The germline CDR1 and CDR2 sequences are SGHNT and YYREEE (reference sequence). V was cut by 3 bases and J by 8 bases, with 9 bases left in between. In nucleotides, the CDR3 is TGTGCCAGCAGCTGGGGAGTCTATGAGCAGTTCTTC. Its translation is CASSWGVYEQFF. The entire variable domain, with the rest obtained from reference TRBV5-4 and TRBJ2-1, is as follows: ETGVTQSPTHLIKTRGQQVTLRCSSQSGHNTVSWYQQALGQGPQFIFQYYREEENGRGNFPPRFSGLQFPNYSSELNVNALELDDSALYLCASSWGVYEQFFGPGTRLTVL.

This clonotype was observed a handful of times. This chain links TRBV20-1 with TRBJ2-3, with D maybe TRBD2 (5 bases). Trimming removed 2 bases from V and 7 bases from J, with 19 bases in between. CDR1 DFQATT and CDR2 SNEGSKA come from the germline V gene (reference sequence). This CDR3 spans 15 amino acids. CDR3 coding DNA: TGCAGTGCTAGACTCCTCACTTCTAGCCTCCATACGCAGTATTTT. It translates to CSARLLTSSLHTQYF.

This clonotype was seen ten or more times. The chain is built from TRBV7-9 and TRBJ2-5; the D is unclear. Germline V gene lookup returns CDR1 SEHNR and CDR2 FQNEAQ (reference sequence). The CDR3 totals 14 residues. The V end was cut by 2 bases, the J end by 1 base, with 8 bases between. CDR3 sequence: CASSLIGVQETQYF. The CDR3, as DNA: TGTGCCAGCAGCTTAATCGGCGTCCAAGAGACCCAGTACTTC.

This clonotype was counted at least ten times. The chain couples TRBV5-1 to TRBJ1-4; D not resolved. Between the trimmed V and J ends, which lost 0 bases and 7 bases, there was a span of 13 bases. From germline, CDR1 is SGHRS and CDR2 YFSETQ. This CDR3 is 15 amino acids long. The CDR3 loop reads CASSLELGGGEKLFF. As DNA, the CDR3 is TGCGCCAGCAGCTTGGAGCTGGGAGGTGGTGAAAAACTGTTTTTT.

The sample holds many counts of this clonotype. The V gene is TRBV7-2, the J gene TRBJ1-2; 7 nucleotides align to TRBD1. There are 13 residues in the CDR3. After removal of 6 bases from V and 4 bases from J, the junction contained 5 bases not matched to a gene. Germline values: CDR1 SGHTA, CDR2 FQGNSA. The CDR3 bases are TGTGCCAGCAGTTTGGACAGGACCTATGGCTACACCTTC. This encodes CASSLDRTYGYTF.

This clonotype was counted ten times or more. The gene calls are TRBV4-1 and TRBJ2-6; TRBD2 is a possible D gene (6 bases). The V gene lost 5 bases and the J gene lost 1 base, with 15 bases spanning the gap. This CDR3 is 17 amino acids long. Germline values: CDR1 MGHRA, CDR2 YSYEKL. The CDR3 coding sequence is TGCGCCAGCAGCTGGGACTCTTTCGTGTCTGGGGCCAACGTCCTGACTTTC. It encodes CASSWDSFVSGANVLTF.

This clonotype was picked up many times. The chain couples TRBV28 to TRBJ2-6, with D possibly being TRBD1 (6 bases). The CDR3 is 16 amino acids. Germline lookup yields CDR1 MDHEN and CDR2 SYDVKM. V gave up 7 bases and J gave up 1 base, with 14 bases separating them. CDR3 protein: CASTLQGPSGANVLTF. In nucleotides, the CDR3 is TGTGCCAGCACCCTACAGGGCCCGTCTGGGGCCAACGTCCTGACTTTC. Drawing the rest from reference TRBV28 and TRBJ2-6, the complete variable domain is DVKVTQSSRYLVKRTGEKVFLECVQDMDHENMFWYRQDPGLGLRLIYFSYDVKMKEKGDIPEGYSVSREKKERFSLILESASTNQTSMYLCASTLQGPSGANVLTFGAGSRLTVL.

In this sample, this clonotype turned up many times. The chain combines TRBV19 with TRBJ2-6, with D unresolved. The CDR3 length is 16 residues. Germline lookup yields CDR1 LNHDA and CDR2 SQIVND (reference sequence). The V end lost 2 bases, the J end lost 0 bases, and 8 bases lay between the germline ends. DNA of the CDR3: TGTGCCAGTAGTATATCGAAGGGCTCTGGGGCCAACGTCCTGACTTTC. It encodes CASSISKGSGANVLTF.

This clonotype qualifies as medium-sized. The chain carries TRBV28 and TRBJ1-5; D not resolved. Germline V CDR1 and CDR2: MDHEN, SYDVKM. V lost 5 bases and J lost 6, with 8 bases in between. The CDR3 contains 12 residues. CDR3 in DNA: TGTGCCAGCAGTCCGACCATTCAGCCCCAGCATTTT. It encodes CASSPTIQPQHF.

Judged by abundance, this clonotype is medium-sized (0.01 to 0.1%). The gene calls are TRBV7-2 and TRBJ2-5, with D perhaps matching TRBD1 (5 bases). This CDR3 has 14 amino acids. V lost 1 base to trimming and J lost 5 bases, with 11 bases between them. Germline CDR1 is SGHTA and CDR2 is FQGNSA. The CDR3 nucleotides read TGTGCCAGCAGCTTAGTTCCAGGGTCGGAGACCCAGTACTTC. It translates to CASSLVPGSETQYF.

In this sample, this clonotype is medium-sized. One junction end does not reproduce the germline sequence, and a read error may be involved. The chain is built from TRBV11-2 and TRBJ1-5, with D possibly TRBD1 on 5 matching bases. The germline V gene encodes CDR1 SGHAT and CDR2 FQNNGV. The CDR3 totals 12 residues. As DNA, the CDR3 is TGTGCCAGAGGGGTGGGTAATCAGTCCCAGCATTTT. This gives the protein CARGVGNQSQHF.

This clonotype was detected many times. The rearrangement links TRBV27 to TRBJ2-7, with D perhaps TRBD1 (6 bases). The CDR3 extends over 15 amino acids. Trimming shortened V by 8 bases and J by 1 base, and 18 bases separated the two germline ends. The V gene's germline CDR1 is MNHEY and CDR2 SMNVEV (reference sequence). As DNA, the CDR3 is TGTGCCAGCGCACGCTCGGACAGCGTTTCCTACGAGCAGTACTTC. Its translation: CASARSDSVSYEQYF.

In regard to this clonotype: Given a much more abundant clone one base away, this may be a read error. The chain joins TRBV11-2 to TRBJ1-2; D is undetermined. Per the germline V gene, CDR1 is SGHAT and CDR2 is FQNNGV. The CDR3 length is 17 residues. In nucleotides, the CDR3 is TGTACCAGCAGCTTAACCCCCTTCCTTTCAGCTAACTATGGCTACACCTTC. This translates into CTSSLTPFLSANYGYTF.

The chain recombines TRBV28 with TRBJ2-5; perhaps D is TRBD1 or TRBD2 (6 bases each). Trimming cost V 5 bases and J 1 base, with 17 bases left between them. This CDR3 comprises 16 residues. Germline V CDR1 and CDR2: MDHEN, SYDVKM. The CDR3 is CASSPAGHPAQETQYF. In nucleotides, the CDR3 is TGTGCCAGCAGTCCTGCGGGACACCCAGCCCAAGAGACCCAGTACTTC.

The sample holds many counts of this clonotype. J is TRBJ2-3 and V is TRBV5-1, with D unresolved. The CDR3 consists of 14 residues. V lost 4 bases to trimming and J lost 0 bases, with 9 bases between them. Germline loops: CDR1 SGHRS, CDR2 YFSETQ. The CDR3 region is CASSPTTSTDTQYF. For the CDR3, the DNA is TGCGCCAGCAGCCCAACAACAAGCACAGATACGCAGTATTTT.

This clonotype was seen repeatedly, ten times or more. The V call is TRBV5-1, the J call TRBJ2-3; D unclear. The CDR3 has 15 residues. Germline CDR1 SGHRS, CDR2 YFSETQ. V was cut by 2 bases and J by 0 bases, with 10 bases left in between. Written as DNA, the CDR3 is TGCGCCAGCAGCTTCAGGACGGAAAGCACAGATACGCAGTATTTT. Translated, it gives CASSFRTESTDTQYF.

Here the CDR3 reads CAWRRQGGYNEQFF. The CDR3, as DNA: TGTGCCTGGAGAAGGCAGGGGGGGTACAATGAGCAGTTCTTC. The rearrangement joins TRBV30 to TRBJ2-1, with D tentatively TRBD1 or TRBD2 (7 bases each). Germline-derived CDR1 and CDR2 are GTSNPN and SVGIG (reference sequence). V gave up 3 bases and J gave up 4 bases, with 13 bases separating them. This CDR3 has 14 residues.

This clonotype was seen many times. The rearrangement joins TRBV6-1 to TRBJ1-1; D is uncertain. The CDR3 consists of 13 residues. Germline V gene sequence: CDR1 MNHNS, CDR2 SASEGT. Trimming removed 4 bases from V and 1 base from J, with 7 bases in between. This CDR3 reads CASSATANTEAFF. The CDR3 DNA reads TGTGCCAGCAGTGCAACAGCGAACACTGAAGCTTTCTTT.

This clonotype was seen many times. V and J are TRBV28 and TRBJ1-6; D is ambiguous. This CDR3 has 14 amino acids. Trimming removed 2 bases at V and 10 bases at J, with 12 bases between. CDR1 is MDHEN, CDR2 SYDVKM, per germline. The CDR3 sequence: CASSLQGFGSPLHF. CDR3 nucleotides: TGTGCCAGCAGTTTACAAGGGTTTGGGTCACCCCTCCACTTT.

By sample fraction, this clonotype is large. This chain uses TRBV27 with TRBJ2-2, with D possibly being TRBD1 or TRBD2 (5 bases each). CDR1 is MNHEY, CDR2 SMNVEV, per germline (reference sequence). V was cut by 3 bases and J by 1 base, with 6 bases left in between. CDR3 size: 14 residues. The CDR3 DNA is TGTGCCAGCAGTTTTGGGGGGAACACCGGGGAGCTGTTTTTT. Encoded protein: CASSFGGNTGELFF.